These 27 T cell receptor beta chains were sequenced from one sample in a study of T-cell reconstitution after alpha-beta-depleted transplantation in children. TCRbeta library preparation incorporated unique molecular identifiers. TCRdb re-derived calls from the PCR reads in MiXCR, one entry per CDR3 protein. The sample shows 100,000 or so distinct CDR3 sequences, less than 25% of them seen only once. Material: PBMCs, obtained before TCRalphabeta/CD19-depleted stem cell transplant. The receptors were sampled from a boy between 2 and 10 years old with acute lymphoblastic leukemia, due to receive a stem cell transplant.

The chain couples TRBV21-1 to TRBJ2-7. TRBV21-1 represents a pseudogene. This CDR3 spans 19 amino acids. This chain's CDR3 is CASSKIGLRATPRDYEQYF. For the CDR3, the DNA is TGTGCCAGCAGCAAAATCGGATTGCGAGCTACACCTAGAGATTACGAGCAGTACTTC.

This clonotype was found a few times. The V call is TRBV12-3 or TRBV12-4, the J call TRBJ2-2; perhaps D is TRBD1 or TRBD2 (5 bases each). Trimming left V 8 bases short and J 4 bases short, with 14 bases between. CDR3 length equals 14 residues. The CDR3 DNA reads TGTGCCAGCGGAAGTGGGGGAAGCACCGGGGAGCTGTTTTTT. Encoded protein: CASGSGGSTGELFF.

CDR3 region: CASSPGRTINTGELFF. The CDR3 region has the DNA TGTGCCAGCAGCCCGGGTCGGACAATTAACACCGGGGAGCTGTTTTTT. The chain has TRBV7-7 and TRBJ2-2; the D gene is possibly TRBD1 (5 bases). Looked up from germline, CDR1 is SSHAT and CDR2 is FNYEAQ (reference sequence). This CDR3 contains 16 residues. The V end lost 5 bases, the J end lost 2 bases, and 15 bases lay between the germline ends.

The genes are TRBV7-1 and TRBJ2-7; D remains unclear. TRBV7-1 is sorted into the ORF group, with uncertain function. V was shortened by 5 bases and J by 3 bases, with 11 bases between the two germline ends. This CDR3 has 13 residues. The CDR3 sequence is CASSPALLYEQYF. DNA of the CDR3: TGTGCCAGCAGCCCCGCGCTCCTCTACGAGCAGTACTTC.

In DNA form, the CDR3 reads TGTGCCTCCTCAACAGGAGTGGGTCAGCCCCAGCATTTT. Translating it yields CASSTGVGQPQHF. The chain joins TRBV30 to TRBJ1-5, with D possibly TRBD1 on 5 matching bases. CDR1 GTSNPN and CDR2 SVGIG come from the germline V gene (reference sequence). Trimming cost V 7 bases and J 6 bases, with 16 bases left between them. The CDR3 runs 13 residues.

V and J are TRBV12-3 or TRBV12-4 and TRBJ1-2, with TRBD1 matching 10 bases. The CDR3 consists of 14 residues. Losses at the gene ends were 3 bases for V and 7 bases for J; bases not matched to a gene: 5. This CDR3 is CASSFRDRGRGYTF. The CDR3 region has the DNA TGTGCCAGCAGTTTCCGGGACAGGGGTCGTGGCTACACCTTC.

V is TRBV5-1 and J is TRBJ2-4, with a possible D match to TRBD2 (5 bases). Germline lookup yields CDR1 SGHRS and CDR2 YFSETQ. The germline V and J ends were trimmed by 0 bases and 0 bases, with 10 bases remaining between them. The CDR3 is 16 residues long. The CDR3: CASSLAGSLAKNIQYF. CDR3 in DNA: TGCGCCAGCAGCTTGGCTGGGAGCCTAGCCAAAAACATTCAGTACTTC. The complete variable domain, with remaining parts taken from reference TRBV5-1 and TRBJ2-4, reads KAGVTQTPRYLIKTRGQQVTLSCSPISGHRSVSWYQQTPGQGLQFLFEYFSETQRNKGNFPGRFSGRQFSNSRSEMNVSTLELGDSALYLCASSLAGSLAKNIQYFGAGTRLSVL.

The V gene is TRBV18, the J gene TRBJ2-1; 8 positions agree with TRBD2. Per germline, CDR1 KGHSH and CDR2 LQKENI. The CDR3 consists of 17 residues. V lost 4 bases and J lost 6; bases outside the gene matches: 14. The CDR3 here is CASSLILAEGRVNEQFF. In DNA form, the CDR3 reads TGTGCCAGCTCACTGATACTAGCGGAGGGGCGTGTCAATGAGCAGTTCTTC.

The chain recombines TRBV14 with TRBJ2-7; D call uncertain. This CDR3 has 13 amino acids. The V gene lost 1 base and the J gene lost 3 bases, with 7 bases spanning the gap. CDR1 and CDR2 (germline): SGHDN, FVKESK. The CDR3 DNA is TGTGCCAGCAGCCAAGGGTCAGTCTACGAGCAGTACTTC. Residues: CASSQGSVYEQYF. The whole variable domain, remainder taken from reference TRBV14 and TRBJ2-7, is EAGVTQFPSHSVIEKGQTVTLRCDPISGHDNLYWYRRVMGKEIKFLLHFVKESKQDESGMPNNRFLAERTGGTYSTLKVQPAELEDSGVYFCASSQGSVYEQYFGPGTRLTVT.

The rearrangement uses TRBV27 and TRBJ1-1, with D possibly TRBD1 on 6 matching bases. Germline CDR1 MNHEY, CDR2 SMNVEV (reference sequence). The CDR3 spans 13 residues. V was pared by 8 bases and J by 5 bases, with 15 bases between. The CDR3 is CASGGQVRTEAFF. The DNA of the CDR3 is TGTGCCAGCGGGGGGCAGGTGAGAACTGAAGCTTTCTTT.

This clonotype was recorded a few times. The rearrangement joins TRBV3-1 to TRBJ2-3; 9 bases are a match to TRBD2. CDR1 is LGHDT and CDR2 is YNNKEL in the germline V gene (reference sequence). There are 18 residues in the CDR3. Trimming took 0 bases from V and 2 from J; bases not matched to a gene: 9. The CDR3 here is CASSQDGGSGGDTDTQYF. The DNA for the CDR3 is TGTGCCAGCAGCCAAGATGGAGGTAGCGGGGGCGACACAGATACGCAGTATTTT.

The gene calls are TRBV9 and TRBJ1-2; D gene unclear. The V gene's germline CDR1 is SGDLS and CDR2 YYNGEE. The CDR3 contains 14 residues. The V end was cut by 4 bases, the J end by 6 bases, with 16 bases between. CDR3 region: CASSPGSGSNGYTF. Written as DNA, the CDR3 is TGTGCCAGCAGCCCAGGCTCGGGCTCCAATGGCTACACCTTC.

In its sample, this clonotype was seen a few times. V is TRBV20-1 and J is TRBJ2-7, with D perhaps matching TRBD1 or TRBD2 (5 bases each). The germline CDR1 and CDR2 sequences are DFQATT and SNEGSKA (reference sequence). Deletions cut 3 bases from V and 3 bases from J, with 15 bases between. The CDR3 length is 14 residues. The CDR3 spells CSASLGTDVYEQYF. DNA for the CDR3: TGCAGTGCTAGCTTAGGGACGGACGTCTACGAGCAGTACTTC.

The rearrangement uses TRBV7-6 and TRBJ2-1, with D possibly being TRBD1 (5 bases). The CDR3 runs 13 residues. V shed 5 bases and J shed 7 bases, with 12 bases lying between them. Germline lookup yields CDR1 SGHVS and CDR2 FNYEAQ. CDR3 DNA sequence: TGTGCCAGCAGCCCCAAAAGGGGTAATGAGCAGTTCTTC. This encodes CASSPKRGNEQFF.

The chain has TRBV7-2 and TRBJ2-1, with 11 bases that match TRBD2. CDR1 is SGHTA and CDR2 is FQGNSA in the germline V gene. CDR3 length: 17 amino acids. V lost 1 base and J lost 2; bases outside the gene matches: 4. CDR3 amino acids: CASSLGPSGRTYNEQFF. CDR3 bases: TGTGCCAGCAGCTTAGGCCCTAGCGGGAGGACCTACAATGAGCAGTTCTTC.

CDR3 loop: CASSPRPGGLDTQYF. The CDR3 DNA reads as TGTGCCAGCAGCCCTAGACCCGGAGGGCTAGATACGCAGTATTTT. V and J are TRBV2 and TRBJ2-3; D possibly corresponds to TRBD2 (6 bases). Germline V gene data show CDR1 as SNHLY and CDR2 as FYNNEI. V shed 6 bases and J shed 5 bases, with 18 bases lying between them. CDR3 length equals 15 residues.

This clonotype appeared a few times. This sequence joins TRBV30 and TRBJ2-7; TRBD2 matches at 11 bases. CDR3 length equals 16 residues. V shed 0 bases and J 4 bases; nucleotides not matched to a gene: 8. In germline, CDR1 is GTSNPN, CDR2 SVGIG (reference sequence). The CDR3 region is CAWSVPIAGGPYEQYF. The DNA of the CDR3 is TGTGCCTGGAGTGTACCAATAGCGGGAGGGCCGTACGAGCAGTACTTC.

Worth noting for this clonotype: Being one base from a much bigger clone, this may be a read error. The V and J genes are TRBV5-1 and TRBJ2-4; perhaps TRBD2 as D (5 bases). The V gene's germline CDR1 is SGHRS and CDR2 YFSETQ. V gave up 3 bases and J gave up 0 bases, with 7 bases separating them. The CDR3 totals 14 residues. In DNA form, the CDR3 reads TGCGCCAGCAGCTCGGACTCAGCCAAAAACATTCAGTACTTC. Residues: CASSSDSAKNIQYF.

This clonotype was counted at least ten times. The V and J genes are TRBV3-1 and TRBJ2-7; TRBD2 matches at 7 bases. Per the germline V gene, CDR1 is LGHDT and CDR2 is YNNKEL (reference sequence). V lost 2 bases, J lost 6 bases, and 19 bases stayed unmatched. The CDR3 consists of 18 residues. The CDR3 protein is CASSQRGPGGGLTIEQYF. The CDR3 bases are TGTGCCAGCAGCCAAAGGGGCCCCGGCGGGGGTCTTACGATCGAGCAGTACTTC.

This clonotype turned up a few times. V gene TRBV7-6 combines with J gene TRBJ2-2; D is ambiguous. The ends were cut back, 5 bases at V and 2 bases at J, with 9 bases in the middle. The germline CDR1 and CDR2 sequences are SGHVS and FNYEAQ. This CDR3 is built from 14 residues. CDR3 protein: CASSLQTNTGELFF. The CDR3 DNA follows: TGTGCCAGCAGCCTCCAAACTAACACCGGGGAGCTGTTTTTT. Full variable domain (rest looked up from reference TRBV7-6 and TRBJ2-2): GAGVSQSPRYKVTKRGQDVALRCDPISGHVSLYWYRQALGQGPEFLTYFNYEAQQDKSGLPNDRFSAERPEGSISTLTIQRTEQRDSAMYRCASSLQTNTGELFFGEGSRLTVL.

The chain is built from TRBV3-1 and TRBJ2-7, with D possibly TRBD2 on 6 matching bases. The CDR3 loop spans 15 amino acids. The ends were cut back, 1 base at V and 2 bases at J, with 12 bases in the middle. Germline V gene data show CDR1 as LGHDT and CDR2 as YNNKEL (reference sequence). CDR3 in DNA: TGTGCCAGCAGCCAAGGGCCTAGCGAAACCTACGAGCAGTACTTC. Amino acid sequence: CASSQGPSETYEQYF.

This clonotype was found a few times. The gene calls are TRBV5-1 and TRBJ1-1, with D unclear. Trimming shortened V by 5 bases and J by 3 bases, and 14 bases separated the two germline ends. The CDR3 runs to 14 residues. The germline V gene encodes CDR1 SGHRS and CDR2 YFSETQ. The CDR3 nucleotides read TGCGCCAGCAGTTACGGGTCATGGGACACTGAAGCTTTCTTT. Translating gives CASSYGSWDTEAFF.

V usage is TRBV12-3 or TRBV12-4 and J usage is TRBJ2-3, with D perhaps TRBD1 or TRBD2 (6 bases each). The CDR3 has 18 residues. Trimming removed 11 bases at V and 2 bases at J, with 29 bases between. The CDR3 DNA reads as TGTGCCCTCAGTTTATTCAGCGGAGGGACAACTCACACAGATACGCAGTATTTT. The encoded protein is CALSLFSGGTTHTDTQYF.

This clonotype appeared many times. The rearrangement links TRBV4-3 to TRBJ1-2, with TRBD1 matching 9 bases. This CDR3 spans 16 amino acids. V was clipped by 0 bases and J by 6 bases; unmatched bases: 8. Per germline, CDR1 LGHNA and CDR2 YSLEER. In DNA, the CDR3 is TGCGCCAGCAGCCAAGAAAGGGGACAGGGTTGGCATGGCTACACCTTC. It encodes CASSQERGQGWHGYTF.

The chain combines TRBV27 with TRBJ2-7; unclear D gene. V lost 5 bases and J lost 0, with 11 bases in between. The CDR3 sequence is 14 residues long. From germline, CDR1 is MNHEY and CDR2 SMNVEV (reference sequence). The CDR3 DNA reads TGTGCCAGCAGTGGGCAGACCAGCTCCTACGAGCAGTACTTC. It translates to CASSGQTSSYEQYF.

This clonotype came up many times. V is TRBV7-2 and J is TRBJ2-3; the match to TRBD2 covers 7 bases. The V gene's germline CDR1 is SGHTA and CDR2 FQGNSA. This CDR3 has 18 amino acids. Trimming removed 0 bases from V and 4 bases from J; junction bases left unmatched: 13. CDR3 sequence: CASSLATRAGGMADTQYF. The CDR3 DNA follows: TGTGCCAGCAGCTTAGCTACTCGAGCCGGGGGGATGGCAGATACGCAGTATTTT.

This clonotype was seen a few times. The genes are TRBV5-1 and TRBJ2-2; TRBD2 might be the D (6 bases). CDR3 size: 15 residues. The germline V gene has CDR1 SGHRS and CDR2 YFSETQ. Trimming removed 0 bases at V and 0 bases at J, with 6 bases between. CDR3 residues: CASSLERANTGELFF. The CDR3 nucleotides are TGCGCCAGCAGCTTGGAGCGGGCGAACACCGGGGAGCTGTTTTTT.